A selection of T cell receptor beta chains follows, all from one sample in a study of T cells in Graves' hyperthyroidism and ophthalmopathy. TCRdb used MiXCR to reprocess the multiplex PCR reads, holding one entry per CDR3 protein. The repertoire holds under 300,000 distinct CDR3 sequences, with about an eighth as singletons. Material: blood. These receptors came from a young woman with Graves' hyperthyroidism that later progressed to Graves' ophthalmopathy. Both conserved end residues are part of each CDR3. D genes are given only for firm matches. Clone size, where shown, is once, few, many, or a class for clones that have expanded.

j_gene	abundance	d_gene	v_gene	CDR3aa	CDR3nt
TRBJ2-5	few	NA	TRBV28	CASSLTRPQETQYF	TGTGCCAGCAGTTTAACTAGGCCCCAAGAGACCCAGTACTTC
TRBJ2-1	many	NA	TRBV11-2	CASTLGVHNEQFF	TGTGCCAGCACCCTAGGGGTCCACAATGAGCAGTTCTTC
TRBJ1-6	many	NA	TRBV30	CAWTGLRSPLHF	TGTGCCTGGACAGGTTTGCGATCACCCCTCCACTTT
TRBJ2-7	many	NA	TRBV12-3/TRBV12-4	CASRGMAGGEQYF	TGTGCCAGCAGGGGCATGGCGGGTGGAGAGCAGTACTTC
TRBJ2-5	many	NA	TRBV6-2/TRBV6-3	CASSPSGLPFATQYF	TGTGCCAGCAGTCCTTCAGGACTCCCTTTCGCGACCCAGTACTTC
TRBJ1-2	many	NA	TRBV7-2	CASSLGTTGLYGYTF	TGTGCCAGCAGCTTAGGAACAACAGGCCTCTATGGCTACACCTTC
TRBJ1-3	NA	NA	TRBV19	CASSAGQGNTIYF	TGTGCCAGTAGTGCCGGACAGGGAAACACCATATATTTT
TRBJ2-1	NA	NA	TRBV5-4	CASSPLTQGYEQFF	TGTGCCAGCAGCCCCCTAACCCAGGGCTATGAGCAGTTCTTC
TRBJ2-5	NA	TRBD2	TRBV5-1	CASSLSSGRAYETQYF	TGCGCCAGCAGCTTGTCTAGCGGGAGGGCCTATGAGACCCAGTACTTC
TRBJ2-1	many	TRBD1	TRBV28	CASSDSSSQGGVYNEQFF	TGTGCCAGCAGCGATTCTTCTTCACAGGGGGGAGTCTACAATGAGCAGTTCTTC
TRBJ2-4	NA	NA	TRBV14	CASSHQRGLAKNIQYF	TGTGCCAGCAGCCATCAGAGAGGATTAGCCAAAAACATTCAGTACTTC
TRBJ2-1	many	TRBD2	TRBV24-1	CATSVNSGRAGEQFF	TGTGCCACCAGTGTAAACAGCGGGAGGGCAGGTGAGCAGTTCTTC
TRBJ1-2	few	NA	TRBV19	CASSLQGGDGYTF	TGTGCCAGTAGTCTACAGGGCGGCGATGGCTACACCTTC
TRBJ2-1	few	TRBD2	TRBV5-4	CASSRAGTGGRGNEQFF	TGTGCCAGCAGCAGAGCCGGAACGGGGGGGCGCGGCAATGAGCAGTTCTTC
TRBJ1-1	few	NA	TRBV20-1	CSAEGGEGGITEAFF	TGCAGTGCCGAGGGGGGGGAAGGGGGGATCACTGAAGCTTTCTTT
TRBJ2-7	many	TRBD1	TRBV6-1	CASSQRTGESYEQYF	TGTGCCAGCAGCCAAAGGACAGGGGAGAGCTACGAGCAGTACTTC
TRBJ2-7	many	NA	TRBV7-9	CASSPEQGAYEQYF	TGTGCCAGCAGCCCAGAACAGGGAGCCTACGAGCAGTACTTC
TRBJ2-7	many	NA	TRBV3-1	CASSQGVGRLPYEQYF	TGTGCCAGCAGCCAAGGGGTTGGCAGGCTGCCCTACGAGCAGTACTTC
TRBJ2-3	many	NA	TRBV7-9	CASSLRELGTDTQYF	TGTGCCAGCAGCTTAAGGGAGCTGGGCACAGATACGCAGTATTTT
TRBJ2-1	many	NA	TRBV3-2	CASIQDFSTNNEQFF	TGTGCCAGCATCCAAGATTTCTCAACGAACAATGAGCAGTTCTTC
TRBJ1-1	many	NA	TRBV7-2	CASSSNGRNTEAFF	TGTGCCAGCAGCTCGAACGGTCGGAACACTGAAGCTTTCTTT
TRBJ1-2	NA	NA	TRBV29-1	CSAKQGHYGYTF	TGCAGCGCAAAACAGGGACACTATGGCTACACCTTC
TRBJ1-5	many	NA	TRBV27	CASSEGWSNQPQHF	TGTGCCAGCAGTGAAGGGTGGAGCAATCAGCCCCAGCATTTT
TRBJ1-3	NA	NA	TRBV6-1	CASSVAGPGNTIYF	TGTGCCAGCAGTGTCGCGGGGCCCGGAAACACCATATATTTT
TRBJ2-3	many	TRBD2	TRBV5-6	CASTSLLLAATDTQYF	TGTGCCAGCACCTCCCTCCTCCTAGCGGCAACAGATACGCAGTATTTT
TRBJ2-7	NA	NA	TRBV12-3/TRBV12-4	CASSFRTGGLANHEQYF	TGTGCCAGCAGTTTCAGGACAGGGGGACTAGCGAACCACGAGCAGTACTTC
TRBJ2-1	many	NA	TRBV7-9	CASSPGPNNEQFF	TGTGCCAGCAGCCCCGGACCGAACAATGAGCAGTTCTTC
TRBJ2-7	many	NA	TRBV7-8	CASSDGTDSSYEQYF	TGTGCCAGCAGCGACGGGACCGATAGCTCCTACGAGCAGTACTTC
TRBJ2-5	many	TRBD2	TRBV20-1	CSASGGFLETQYF	TGCAGTGCTAGCGGGGGGTTCCTAGAGACCCAGTACTTC
TRBJ1-6	many	NA	TRBV20-1	CSASPQSSYNSPLHF	TGCAGTGCTAGCCCCCAGAGCTCCTATAATTCACCCCTCCACTTT
TRBJ1-2	few	NA	TRBV28	CASIPLGPSLFRYTF	TGTGCCAGCATCCCTCTGGGGCCCAGCCTTTTTCGCTACACCTTC
TRBJ2-3	many	NA	TRBV28	CASSLPWDSTTPDTQYF	TGTGCCAGCAGCCTGCCTTGGGACTCAACCACACCAGATACGCAGTATTTT
TRBJ2-2	few	TRBD1	TRBV18	CASSLTPGTGNTGELFF	TGTGCCAGCTCACTGACACCCGGGACAGGGAACACCGGGGAGCTGTTTTTT
TRBJ1-5	many	TRBD1	TRBV28	CASSPQQGPQPQHF	TGTGCCAGCAGTCCACAACAGGGGCCTCAGCCCCAGCATTTT
TRBJ2-1	few	NA	TRBV7-2	CASSSNGGRSEQFF	TGTGCCAGCAGCTCTAACGGGGGGCGGAGTGAGCAGTTCTTC
TRBJ2-1	many	NA	TRBV28	CASSSRSWARSSYNEQFF	TGTGCCAGCAGTTCCCGATCTTGGGCGCGATCCTCCTACAATGAGCAGTTCTTC
TRBJ2-1	NA	NA	TRBV24-1	CATSDPGSRNNEQFF	TGTGCCACCAGTGATCCGGGATCCAGGAATAATGAGCAGTTCTTC
TRBJ2-1	NA	TRBD2	TRBV20-1	CSARGGLAPYEQFF	TGCAGTGCTAGGGGTGGACTAGCGCCCTATGAGCAGTTCTTC
TRBJ2-3	many	NA	TRBV6-2/TRBV6-3	CASSSGGPGTTQGTQYF	TGTGCCAGCAGCTCTGGGGGCCCCGGGACTACCCAGGGGACGCAGTATTTT
TRBJ2-1	NA	NA	TRBV20-1	CSAPLTLKSSYNEQLF	TGCAGTGCCCCCCTTACCCTAAAGAGCTCCTACAATGAGCAGCTCTTC
TRBJ2-1	few	NA	TRBV14	CASSPLRRRGSYNEQFF	TGCGCCAGCAGCCCCCTTCGTCGAAGAGGCTCCTACAATGAGCAGTTCTTC
TRBJ2-1	many	NA	TRBV11-2	CASSPNLGRAYNEQFF	TGTGCCAGCAGCCCCAACCTGGGCAGGGCCTACAATGAGCAGTTCTTC
TRBJ2-7	NA	NA	TRBV6-2/TRBV6-3	CASSYLDLTHEQYF	TGTGCCAGCAGTTACCTGGACCTGACCCACGAGCAGTACTTC
TRBJ2-3	NA	TRBD2	TRBV12-3/TRBV12-4	CASSSLAGGAQTQYF	TGTGCCAGCAGTTCACTAGCGGGGGGCGCCCAGACGCAGTATTTT
TRBJ2-7	NA	TRBD2	TRBV4-2	CASSQEPIGLAVSYEQYF	TGTGCCAGCAGCCAAGAACCGATAGGACTAGCGGTCTCCTACGAGCAGTACTTC
TRBJ1-2	NA	NA	TRBV7-3	CASSATGDGSGGYTF	TGTGCCAGCAGCGCTACAGGCGACGGATCAGGTGGCTACACCTTC
TRBJ2-7	NA	TRBD2	TRBV27	CASSSGLRGIYEQYF	TGTGCCAGCAGTTCGGGACTGCGGGGGATCTACGAGCAGTACTTC
TRBJ2-1	NA	TRBD1	TRBV20-1	CSARPLTGGDNEQFF	TGCAGTGCCCGTCCCTTGACAGGGGGGGACAATGAGCAGTTCTTC
TRBJ1-2	many	NA	TRBV27	CASSLGREYGYTF	TGTGCCAGCAGTTTGGGGAGGGAATATGGCTACACCTTC
TRBJ2-2	few	NA	TRBV24-1	CATSIGGPAGELFF	TGTGCCACCTCCATCGGTGGGCCAGCCGGGGAGCTGTTTTTT
TRBJ2-1	many	NA	TRBV5-6	CASSLEGLGNEQFF	TGTGCCAGCAGCTTGGAGGGCTTGGGGAATGAGCAGTTCTTC
TRBJ2-1	many	NA	TRBV3-1	CASASHGQEQFF	TGTGCCAGCGCAAGCCACGGTCAAGAGCAGTTCTTC
TRBJ2-1	many	NA	TRBV19	CASSTLATNEQFF	TGTGCCAGTAGTACCCTAGCGACAAATGAGCAGTTCTTC
TRBJ2-1	many	TRBD1	TRBV30	CASLGQVDGSYNEQFF	TGTGCCTCCCTGGGACAGGTCGACGGCTCCTACAATGAGCAGTTCTTC
TRBJ2-7	many	NA	TRBV27	CASSFSVRDEQYF	TGTGCCAGCAGTTTCTCGGTTCGAGACGAGCAGTACTTC
TRBJ1-2	NA	NA	TRBV27	CASSLSSGGGVDYTF	TGTGCCAGCAGCTTATCATCGGGGGGGGGAGTAGACTACACCTTC
TRBJ2-2	many	NA	TRBV7-9	CASSPSGLTGELFF	TGTGCCAGCAGCCCATCGGGTCTCACTGGGGAGCTGTTTTTT
TRBJ2-1	many	NA	TRBV12-3/TRBV12-4	CASSLPPYNEQFF	TGTGCCAGCAGCCTGCCACCCTACAATGAGCAGTTCTTC
TRBJ2-5	NA	NA	TRBV19	CASNNRDYQETQYF	TGTGCCAGTAACAACAGGGACTACCAAGAGACCCAGTACTTC
TRBJ2-4	many	TRBD2	TRBV15	CATSREGLAENIQYF	TGTGCCACCAGCAGAGAGGGACTAGCGGAAAACATTCAGTACTTC